This is a list of T cell receptor beta chains from one sample in a study of blood T cell repertoires in COVID-19. Only in-frame clones appear in the TCRdb table, and some are missing; sequencing was by immunoSEQ multiplex PCR. The data show 200,000 to 250,000 clones, 81% seen once. The specimen sequenced was peripheral blood. Receptor source: a woman of 80 years or more with COVID-19, enrolled during active disease. Both conserved end residues are part of each CDR3. Fields, in order: J gene, D gene, V gene, clone size, CDR3 protein, CDR3 DNA. A D gene is named only where the DNA matches it firmly. Not every row has a clone size; where given, it reads once, few, many or a size class.

j_call: TRBJ1-2; d_call: TRBD1; v_call: TRBV6-1; clone_size: few; cdr3_aa: CASSEKPGTVYGYTF; cdr3_nt: TGTGCCAGCAGTGAAAAGCCCGGGACAGTCTATGGCTACACCTTC
j_call: TRBJ1-1; d_call: TRBD1; v_call: TRBV30; clone_size: NA; cdr3_aa: CAWSARSGGMNTEAFF; cdr3_nt: TGTGCCTGGAGTGCCCGTTCAGGGGGCATGAACACTGAAGCTTTCTTT
j_call: TRBJ1-2; d_call: NA; v_call: TRBV7-9; clone_size: NA; cdr3_aa: CASSSRGRGNYGYTF; cdr3_nt: TGTGCCAGCAGCTCCCGAGGTAGGGGAAACTATGGCTACACCTTC
j_call: TRBJ1-4; d_call: NA; v_call: TRBV6-5; clone_size: NA; cdr3_aa: CASSYRGGPEKLFF; cdr3_nt: TGTGCCAGCAGTTACAGGGGGGGTCCTGAAAAACTGTTTTTT
j_call: TRBJ1-2; d_call: TRBD1; v_call: TRBV24-1; clone_size: NA; cdr3_aa: CATSDPTGYGYTF; cdr3_nt: TGTGCCACCAGTGACCCGACAGGGTATGGCTACACCTTC
j_call: TRBJ2-7; d_call: NA; v_call: TRBV7-3; clone_size: NA; cdr3_aa: CASSSAGREQYF; cdr3_nt: TGTGCCAGCAGCTCCGCAGGGCGCGAGCAGTACTTC
j_call: TRBJ2-2; d_call: NA; v_call: TRBV2; clone_size: NA; cdr3_aa: CATSGSGTGELFF; cdr3_nt: TGTGCCACCTCAGGGTCGGGCACCGGGGAGCTGTTTTTT
j_call: TRBJ2-7; d_call: TRBD1; v_call: TRBV4-1; clone_size: NA; cdr3_aa: CASSQGPDRVSYEQYF; cdr3_nt: TGCGCCAGCAGCCAAGGACCCGACAGGGTAAGCTACGAGCAGTACTTC
j_call: TRBJ1-1; d_call: NA; v_call: TRBV7-3; clone_size: NA; cdr3_aa: CASSSRGGTEAFF; cdr3_nt: TGTGCCAGCAGCTCCCGGGGGGGCACTGAAGCTTTCTTT
j_call: TRBJ1-1; d_call: NA; v_call: TRBV18; clone_size: few; cdr3_aa: CASSPGSWTASNTEAFF; cdr3_nt: TGTGCCAGCTCTCCGGGGTCTTGGACGGCGTCGAACACTGAAGCTTTCTTT
j_call: TRBJ1-2; d_call: TRBD1; v_call: TRBV19; clone_size: NA; cdr3_aa: CASLGESGQSHANYGYTF; cdr3_nt: TGTGCCAGTCTTGGTGAGTCGGGACAGTCACACGCTAACTATGGCTACACCTTC
j_call: TRBJ2-2; d_call: NA; v_call: TRBV20-1; clone_size: NA; cdr3_aa: CSVANTGELFF; cdr3_nt: TGCAGTGTCGCGAACACCGGGGAGCTGTTTTTT
j_call: TRBJ1-1; d_call: NA; v_call: TRBV18; clone_size: NA; cdr3_aa: CASSPFKGASTEAFF; cdr3_nt: TGTGCCAGCTCACCATTTAAAGGGGCAAGCACTGAAGCTTTCTTT
j_call: TRBJ2-1; d_call: TRBD2; v_call: TRBV15; clone_size: NA; cdr3_aa: CATSRVAGVYNEQFF; cdr3_nt: TGTGCCACCAGCAGAGTAGCGGGGGTGTACAATGAGCAGTTCTTC
j_call: TRBJ2-5; d_call: NA; v_call: TRBV5-1; clone_size: few; cdr3_aa: CASSLRAGPLETQYF; cdr3_nt: TGCGCCAGCAGCTTAAGAGCGGGCCCCCTCGAGACCCAGTACTTC
j_call: TRBJ2-4; d_call: NA; v_call: TRBV7-9; clone_size: NA; cdr3_aa: CASSLAEGGGPLNIQYF; cdr3_nt: TGTGCCAGCAGCTTAGCGGAAGGCGGGGGCCCTCTAAACATTCAGTACTTC
j_call: TRBJ2-3; d_call: NA; v_call: TRBV6-5; clone_size: few; cdr3_aa: CASSYDGSTDTQYF; cdr3_nt: TGTGCCAGCAGTTACGACGGGAGCACAGATACGCAGTATTTT
j_call: TRBJ2-7; d_call: TRBD2; v_call: TRBV2; clone_size: NA; cdr3_aa: CASMRERTNEQYF; cdr3_nt: TGTGCCAGCATGCGGGAGAGGACAAACGAGCAGTACTTC
j_call: TRBJ1-2; d_call: NA; v_call: TRBV6-5; clone_size: NA; cdr3_aa: CASRKTGTPYGYTF; cdr3_nt: TGTGCCAGCAGGAAAACCGGGACACCTTATGGCTACACCTTC
j_call: TRBJ2-1; d_call: NA; v_call: TRBV30; clone_size: NA; cdr3_aa: CAWSVGGAYNEQFF; cdr3_nt: TGTGCCTGGAGTGTAGGGGGGGCCTACAATGAGCAGTTCTTC
j_call: TRBJ2-1; d_call: NA; v_call: TRBV19; clone_size: NA; cdr3_aa: CASSIGGFSSSGYNEQFF; cdr3_nt: TGTGCCAGTAGTATTGGGGGCTTTAGTTCCAGCGGATACAATGAGCAGTTCTTC
j_call: TRBJ2-2; d_call: NA; v_call: TRBV27; clone_size: NA; cdr3_aa: CASSSAGAQSSTGELFF; cdr3_nt: TGTGCCAGCAGTTCCGCCGGAGCTCAGAGTTCCACCGGGGAGCTGTTTTTT
j_call: TRBJ1-2; d_call: TRBD1; v_call: TRBV19; clone_size: NA; cdr3_aa: CASTPIDRGIDGYTF; cdr3_nt: TGTGCCAGTACCCCCATTGACAGGGGGATTGACGGCTACACCTTC
j_call: TRBJ2-1; d_call: NA; v_call: TRBV7-9; clone_size: NA; cdr3_aa: CASSPRGFGLRNEQFF; cdr3_nt: TGTGCCAGCAGCCCTAGGGGTTTCGGGTTAAGGAATGAGCAGTTCTTC
j_call: TRBJ2-5; d_call: TRBD1; v_call: TRBV6-5; clone_size: NA; cdr3_aa: CASSYSWAGGVETQYF; cdr3_nt: TGTGCCAGCAGTTACTCCTGGGCAGGGGGCGTAGAGACCCAGTACTTC
j_call: TRBJ1-4; d_call: NA; v_call: TRBV18; clone_size: NA; cdr3_aa: CASSPRDPEKLFF; cdr3_nt: TGTGCCAGCTCACCCAGGGATCCTGAAAAACTGTTTTTT